What follows are 6 T cell receptor beta chains derived from one specimen sequenced in a study of cytomegalovirus exposure and HLA in healthy donors. Only in-frame clones appear in the TCRdb table, and some are missing; sequencing was by immunoSEQ multiplex PCR. The sample lists some 240,000 clones, approximately 87% occurring once. Sequenced input: PBMCs. The source of these receptors is a woman under 30 in good health and CMV-seronegative.

The rearrangement uses TRBV28 and TRBJ2-2, with D possibly being TRBD2 (6 bases). V dropped 5 bases and J dropped 6 bases, with 16 bases sitting between them. The CDR3 loop spans 15 amino acids. Per germline, CDR1 MDHEN and CDR2 SYDVKM. The CDR3 region is CASSPSEGRSGELFF. The CDR3 nucleotides read TGTGCCAGCAGTCCTAGCGAAGGGAGGTCCGGGGAGCTGTTTTTT.

The genes are TRBV9 and TRBJ2-7; TRBD2 agrees at 7 bases. Germline V gives CDR1 SGDLS, CDR2 YYNGEE. The CDR3 contains 15 residues. V shed 3 bases and J 6 bases; nucleotides not matched to a gene: 12. CDR3 bases: TGTGCCAGCAGCGGAGAGACTAGCTCTGTGGGCGAGCAGTACTTC. Translated, it gives CASSGETSSVGEQYF.

The V and J genes are TRBV5-1 and TRBJ2-7, with 11 bases fitting TRBD1. The CDR3 runs 17 residues. CDR1 SGHRS and CDR2 YFSETQ come from the germline V gene. Unmatched junction bases numbered 10, after V lost 3 bases and J lost 2 bases. The CDR3 bases are TGCGCCAGCAGCTCGGCGATTCGGGGACAGGGGGCCTACGAGCAGTACTTC. Encoded protein: CASSSAIRGQGAYEQYF.

V is TRBV9 and J is TRBJ2-5, with D tentatively TRBD1 (5 bases). From germline, CDR1 is SGDLS and CDR2 YYNGEE. This CDR3 is built from 12 residues. V was pared by 4 bases and J by 5 bases, with 9 bases between. CDR3 loop: CASSPGLETQYF. CDR3 DNA sequence: TGTGCCAGCAGCCCAGGGCTGGAGACCCAGTACTTC.

The chain links TRBV30 to TRBJ1-6; 9 bases align to TRBD1. The CDR3 length is 14 residues. The germline V gene encodes CDR1 GTSNPN and CDR2 SVGIG (reference sequence). Trimming cost V 1 base and J 8 bases; bases outside gene matches: 3. CDR3 region: CAWSAGTGHSPLHF. The CDR3 DNA is TGTGCCTGGAGTGCCGGGACAGGGCATTCACCCCTCCACTTT.

CDR3 residues: CASSLAGRVYGNTIYF. Here the CDR3 DNA reads TGTGCCAGCAGCTTGGCGGGGAGGGTATATGGAAACACCATATATTTT. The chain couples TRBV5-6 to TRBJ1-3; D gene uncertain. The CDR3 loop spans 16 amino acids. CDR1 and CDR2 (germline): SGHDT, YYEEEE. Trimming pared 0 bases from V and 3 bases from J, leaving 13 bases between.